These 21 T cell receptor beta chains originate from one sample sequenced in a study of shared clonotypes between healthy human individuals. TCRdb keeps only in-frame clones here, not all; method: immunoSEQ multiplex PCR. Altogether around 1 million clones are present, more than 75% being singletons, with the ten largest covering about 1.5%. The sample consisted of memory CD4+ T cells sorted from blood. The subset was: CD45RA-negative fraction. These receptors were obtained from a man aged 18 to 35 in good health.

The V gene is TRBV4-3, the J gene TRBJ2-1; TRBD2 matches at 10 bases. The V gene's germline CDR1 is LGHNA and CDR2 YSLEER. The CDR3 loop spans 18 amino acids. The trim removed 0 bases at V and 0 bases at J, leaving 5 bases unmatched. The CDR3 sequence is CASSQEVSGRSSYNEQFF. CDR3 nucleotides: TGCGCCAGCAGCCAAGAGGTTAGCGGGAGGTCCTCCTACAATGAGCAGTTCTTC.

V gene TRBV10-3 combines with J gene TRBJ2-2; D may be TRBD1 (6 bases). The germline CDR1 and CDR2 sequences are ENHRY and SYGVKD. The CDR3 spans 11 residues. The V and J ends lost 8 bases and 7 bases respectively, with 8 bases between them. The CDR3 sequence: CAIEGGGELFF. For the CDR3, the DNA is TGTGCCATCGAAGGGGGCGGGGAGCTGTTTTTT.

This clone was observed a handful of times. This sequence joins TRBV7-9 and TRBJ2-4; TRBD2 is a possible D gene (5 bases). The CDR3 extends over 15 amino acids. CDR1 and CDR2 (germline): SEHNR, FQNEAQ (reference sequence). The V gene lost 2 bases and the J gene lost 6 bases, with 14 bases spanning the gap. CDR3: CASSLLNLRGNIQYF. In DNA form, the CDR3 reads TGTGCCAGCAGCTTACTCAATCTCCGGGGAAACATTCAGTACTTC.

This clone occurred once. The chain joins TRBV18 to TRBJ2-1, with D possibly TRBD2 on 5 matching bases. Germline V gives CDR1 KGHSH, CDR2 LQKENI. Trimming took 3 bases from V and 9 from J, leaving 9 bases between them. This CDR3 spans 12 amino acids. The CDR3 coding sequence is TGTGCCAGCTCACCCGTGGGGAGTGAGCAGTTCTTC. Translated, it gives CASSPVGSEQFF.

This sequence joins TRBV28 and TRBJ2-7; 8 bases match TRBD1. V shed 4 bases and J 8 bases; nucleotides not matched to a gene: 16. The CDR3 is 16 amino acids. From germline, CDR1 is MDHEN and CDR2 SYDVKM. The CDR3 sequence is CASSSSSTGGREKQYF. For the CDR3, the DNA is TGTGCCAGCAGTTCCTCCTCCACAGGGGGAAGGGAGAAGCAGTACTTC.

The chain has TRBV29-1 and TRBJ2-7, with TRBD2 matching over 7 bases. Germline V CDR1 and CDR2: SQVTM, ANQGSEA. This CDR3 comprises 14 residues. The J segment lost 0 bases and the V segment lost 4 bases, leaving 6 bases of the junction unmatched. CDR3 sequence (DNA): TGCAGCGTTGGAGGGACTACTCGCTCCTACGAGCAGTACTTC. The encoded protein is CSVGGTTRSYEQYF.

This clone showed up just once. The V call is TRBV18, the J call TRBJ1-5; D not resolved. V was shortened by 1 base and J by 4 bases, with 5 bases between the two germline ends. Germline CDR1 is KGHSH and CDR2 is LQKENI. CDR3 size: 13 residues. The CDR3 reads CASSPLQNQPQHF. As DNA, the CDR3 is TGTGCCAGCTCACCACTGCAAAATCAGCCCCAGCATTTT.

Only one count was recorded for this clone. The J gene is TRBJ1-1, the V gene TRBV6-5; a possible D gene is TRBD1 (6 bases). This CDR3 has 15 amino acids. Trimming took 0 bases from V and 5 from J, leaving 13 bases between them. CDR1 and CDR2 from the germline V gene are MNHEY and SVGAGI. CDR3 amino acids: CASSYSVGGRTEAFF. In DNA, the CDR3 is TGTGCCAGCAGTTACTCTGTGGGGGGCAGGACTGAAGCTTTCTTT.

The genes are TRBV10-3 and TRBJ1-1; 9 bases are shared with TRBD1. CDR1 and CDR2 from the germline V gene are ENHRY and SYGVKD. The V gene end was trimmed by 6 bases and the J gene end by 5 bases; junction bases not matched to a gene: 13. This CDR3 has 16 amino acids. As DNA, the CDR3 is TGTGCCATCAGGATGGACAGGGGAGGAACGAGGACTGAAGCTTTCTTT. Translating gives CAIRMDRGGTRTEAFF.

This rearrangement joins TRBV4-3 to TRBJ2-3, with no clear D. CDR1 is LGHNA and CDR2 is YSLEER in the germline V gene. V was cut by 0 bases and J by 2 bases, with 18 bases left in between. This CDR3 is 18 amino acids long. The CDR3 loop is CASSQDSHPVGITDTQYF. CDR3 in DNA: TGCGCCAGCAGCCAAGATTCCCACCCTGTAGGGATCACAGATACGCAGTATTTT.

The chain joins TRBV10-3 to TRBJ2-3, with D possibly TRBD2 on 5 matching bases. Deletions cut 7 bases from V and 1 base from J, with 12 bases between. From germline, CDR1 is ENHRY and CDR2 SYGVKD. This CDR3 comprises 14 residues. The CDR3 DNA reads TGTGCCATCACCCGGTCCGGGGGCACAGATACGCAGTATTTT. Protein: CAITRSGGTDTQYF.

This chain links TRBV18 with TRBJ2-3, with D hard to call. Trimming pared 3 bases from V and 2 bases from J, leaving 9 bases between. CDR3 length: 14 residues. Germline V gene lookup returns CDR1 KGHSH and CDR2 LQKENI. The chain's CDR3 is CASSPTANTDTQYF. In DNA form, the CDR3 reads TGTGCCAGCTCACCTACTGCAAACACAGATACGCAGTATTTT.

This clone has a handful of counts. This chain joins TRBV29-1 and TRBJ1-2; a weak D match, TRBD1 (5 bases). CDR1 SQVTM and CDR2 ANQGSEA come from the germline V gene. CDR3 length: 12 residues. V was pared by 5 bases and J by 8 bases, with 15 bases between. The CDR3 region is CSVNRGQGGYTF. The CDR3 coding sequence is TGCAGCGTTAACCGGGGTCAGGGAGGCTACACCTTC.

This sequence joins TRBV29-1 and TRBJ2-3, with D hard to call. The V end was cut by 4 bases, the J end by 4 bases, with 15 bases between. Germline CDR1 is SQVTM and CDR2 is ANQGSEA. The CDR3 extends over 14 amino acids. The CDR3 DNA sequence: TGCAGCGTTGGGTCCTTATTTGGGTCAGATACGCAGTATTTT. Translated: CSVGSLFGSDTQYF.

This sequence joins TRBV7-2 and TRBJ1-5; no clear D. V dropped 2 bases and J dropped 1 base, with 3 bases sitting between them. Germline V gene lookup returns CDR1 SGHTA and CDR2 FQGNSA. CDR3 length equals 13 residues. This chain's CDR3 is CASSLLSNQPQHF. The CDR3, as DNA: TGTGCCAGCAGCTTACTGAGCAATCAGCCCCAGCATTTT.

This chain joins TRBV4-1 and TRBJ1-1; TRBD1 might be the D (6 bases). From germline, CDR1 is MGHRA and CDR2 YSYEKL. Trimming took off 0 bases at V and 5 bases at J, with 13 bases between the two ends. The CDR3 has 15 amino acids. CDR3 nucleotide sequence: TGCGCCAGCAGCCAAGATCCAGGGGTAGGGACTGAAGCTTTCTTT. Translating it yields CASSQDPGVGTEAFF.

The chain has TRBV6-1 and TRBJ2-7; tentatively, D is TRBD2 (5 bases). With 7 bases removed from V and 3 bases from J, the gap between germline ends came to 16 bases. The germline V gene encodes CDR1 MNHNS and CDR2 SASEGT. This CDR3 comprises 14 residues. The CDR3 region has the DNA TGTGCCAGCAATGAGGGCCCAAACCGCTACGAGCAGTACTTC. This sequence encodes CASNEGPNRYEQYF.

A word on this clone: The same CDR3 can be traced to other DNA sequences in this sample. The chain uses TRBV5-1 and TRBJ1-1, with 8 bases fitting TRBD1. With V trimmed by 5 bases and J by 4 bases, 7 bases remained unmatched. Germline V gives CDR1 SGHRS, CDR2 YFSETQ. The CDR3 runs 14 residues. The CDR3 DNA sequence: TGCGCCAGCAGTTCGCAGGGGGCGGGCACTGAAGCTTTCTTT. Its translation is CASSSQGAGTEAFF. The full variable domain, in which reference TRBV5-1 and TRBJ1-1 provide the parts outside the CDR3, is KAGVTQTPRYLIKTRGQQVTLSCSPISGHRSVSWYQQTPGQGLQFLFEYFSETQRNKGNFPGRFSGRQFSNSRSEMNVSTLELGDSALYLCASSSQGAGTEAFFGQGTRLTVV.

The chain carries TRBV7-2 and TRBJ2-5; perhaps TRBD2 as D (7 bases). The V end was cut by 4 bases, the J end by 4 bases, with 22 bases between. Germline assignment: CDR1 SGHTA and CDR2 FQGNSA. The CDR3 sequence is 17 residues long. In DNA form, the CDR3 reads TGTGCCAGCAGCTCGCTCATGATCGGGGGGCGCAGAGAGACCCAGTACTTC. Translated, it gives CASSSLMIGGRRETQYF.

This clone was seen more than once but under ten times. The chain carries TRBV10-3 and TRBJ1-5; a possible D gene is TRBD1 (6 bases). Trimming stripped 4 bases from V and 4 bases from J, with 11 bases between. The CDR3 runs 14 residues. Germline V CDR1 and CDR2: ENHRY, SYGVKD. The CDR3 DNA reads TGTGCCATCAGTGGACAAGGACAGAATCAGCCCCAGCATTTT. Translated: CAISGQGQNQPQHF.

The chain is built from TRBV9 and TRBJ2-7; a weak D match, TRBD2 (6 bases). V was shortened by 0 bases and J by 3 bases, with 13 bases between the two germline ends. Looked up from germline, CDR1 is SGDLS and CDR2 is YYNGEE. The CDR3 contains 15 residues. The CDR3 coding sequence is TGTGCCAGCAGCGTAGCCGACGGGGGTTTCTACGAGCAGTACTTC. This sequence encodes CASSVADGGFYEQYF.